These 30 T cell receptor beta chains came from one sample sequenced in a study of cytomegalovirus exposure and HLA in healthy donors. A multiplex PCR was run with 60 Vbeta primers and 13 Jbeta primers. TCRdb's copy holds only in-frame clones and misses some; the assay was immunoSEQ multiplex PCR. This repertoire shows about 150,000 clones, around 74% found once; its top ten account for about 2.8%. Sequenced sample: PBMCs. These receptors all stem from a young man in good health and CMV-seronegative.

CDR3: CASSYGGGNTEAFF. The CDR3 region has the DNA TGCGCCAGCAGCTATGGGGGAGGGAACACTGAAGCTTTCTTT. The V call is TRBV5-1, the J call TRBJ1-1, with TRBD1 as a possible D gene (5 bases). This CDR3 contains 14 residues. The V end lost 3 bases, the J end lost 1 base, and 10 bases lay between the germline ends. CDR1 SGHRS and CDR2 YFSETQ come from the germline V gene.

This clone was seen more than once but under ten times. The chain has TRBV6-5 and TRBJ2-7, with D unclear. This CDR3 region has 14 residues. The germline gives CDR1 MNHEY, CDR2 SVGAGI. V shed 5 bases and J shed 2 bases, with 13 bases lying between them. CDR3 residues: CASSLSLPPYEQYF. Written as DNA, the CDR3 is TGTGCCAGCAGTCTATCTCTACCTCCCTACGAGCAGTACTTC.

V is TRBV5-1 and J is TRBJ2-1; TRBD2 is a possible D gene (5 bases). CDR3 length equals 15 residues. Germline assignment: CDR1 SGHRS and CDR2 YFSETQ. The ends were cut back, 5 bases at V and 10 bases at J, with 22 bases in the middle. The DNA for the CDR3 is TGCGCCAGCAGTCTGCTTACGGTAGCGCGATTAGAGCAGTTCTTC. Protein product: CASSLLTVARLEQFF.

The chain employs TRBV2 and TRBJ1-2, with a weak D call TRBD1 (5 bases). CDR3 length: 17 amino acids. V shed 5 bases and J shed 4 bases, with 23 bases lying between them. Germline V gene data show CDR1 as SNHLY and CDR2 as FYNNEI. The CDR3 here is CASSLHPTTDSVYGYTF. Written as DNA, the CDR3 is TGTGCCAGCAGTCTACACCCAACGACAGATTCAGTCTATGGCTACACCTTC. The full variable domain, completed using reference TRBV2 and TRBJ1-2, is EPEVTQTPSHQVTQMGQEVILRCVPISNHLYFYWYRQILGQKVEFLVSFYNNEISEKSEIFDDQFSVERPDGSNFTLKIRSTKLEDSAMYFCASSLHPTTDSVYGYTFGSGTRLTVV.

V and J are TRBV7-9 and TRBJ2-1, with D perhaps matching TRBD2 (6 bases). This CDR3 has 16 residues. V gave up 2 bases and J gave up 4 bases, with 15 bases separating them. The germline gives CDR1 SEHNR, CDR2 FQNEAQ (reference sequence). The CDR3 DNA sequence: TGTGCCAGCAGCTTACTCTTCGGAGCGGGTTACAATGAGCAGTTCTTC. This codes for CASSLLFGAGYNEQFF.

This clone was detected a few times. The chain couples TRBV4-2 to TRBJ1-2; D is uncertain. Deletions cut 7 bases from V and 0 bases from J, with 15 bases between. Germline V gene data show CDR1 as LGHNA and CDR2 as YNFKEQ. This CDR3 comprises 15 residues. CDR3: CASTIEQASNYGYTF. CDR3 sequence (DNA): TGTGCCAGCACAATAGAGCAGGCCTCTAACTATGGCTACACCTTC.

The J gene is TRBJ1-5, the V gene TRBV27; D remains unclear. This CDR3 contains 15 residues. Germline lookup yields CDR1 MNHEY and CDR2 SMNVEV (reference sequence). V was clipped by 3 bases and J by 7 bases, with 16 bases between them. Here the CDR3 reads CASSFKAAGLQPQHF. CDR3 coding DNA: TGTGCCAGCAGTTTCAAAGCGGCCGGGCTGCAGCCCCAGCATTTT.

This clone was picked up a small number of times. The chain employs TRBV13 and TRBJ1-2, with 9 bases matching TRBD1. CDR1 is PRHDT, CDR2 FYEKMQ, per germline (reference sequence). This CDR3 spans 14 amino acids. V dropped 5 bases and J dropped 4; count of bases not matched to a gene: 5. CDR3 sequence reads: CASSQGQGPYGYTF. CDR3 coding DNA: TGTGCCAGCAGCCAAGGACAGGGGCCCTATGGCTACACCTTC.

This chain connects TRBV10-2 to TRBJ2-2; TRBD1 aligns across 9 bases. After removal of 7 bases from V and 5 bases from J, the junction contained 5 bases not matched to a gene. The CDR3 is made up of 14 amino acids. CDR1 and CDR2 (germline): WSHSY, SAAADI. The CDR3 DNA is TGCGCCAGCAACCCGGGACAGGGAACCGGGGAGCTGTTTTTT. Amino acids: CASNPGQGTGELFF.

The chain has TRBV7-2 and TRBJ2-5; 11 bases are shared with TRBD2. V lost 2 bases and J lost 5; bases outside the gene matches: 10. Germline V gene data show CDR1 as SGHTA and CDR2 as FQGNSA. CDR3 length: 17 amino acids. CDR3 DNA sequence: TGTGCCAGCAGCTTAAATATGCTAGCGGGGGGTTGGGAGACCCAGTACTTC. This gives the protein CASSLNMLAGGWETQYF. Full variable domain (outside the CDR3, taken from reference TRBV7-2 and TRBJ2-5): GAGVSQSPSNKVTEKGKDVELRCDPISGHTALYWYRQSLGQGLEFLIYFQGNSAPDKSGLPSDRFSAERTGGSVSTLTIQRTQQEDSAVYLCASSLNMLAGGWETQYFGPGTRLLVL.

The CDR3: CASSLGPGQGNSDTQYF. CDR3 DNA sequence: TGTGCCAGCAGCTTAGGGCCGGGACAGGGAAATTCGGATACGCAGTATTTT. This chain links TRBV11-2 with TRBJ2-3; TRBD1 matches 9 bases. This CDR3 is 17 amino acids long. V was pared by 1 base and J by 6 bases, with 11 bases of the junction left unmatched. Germline V gene sequence: CDR1 SGHAT, CDR2 FQNNGV.

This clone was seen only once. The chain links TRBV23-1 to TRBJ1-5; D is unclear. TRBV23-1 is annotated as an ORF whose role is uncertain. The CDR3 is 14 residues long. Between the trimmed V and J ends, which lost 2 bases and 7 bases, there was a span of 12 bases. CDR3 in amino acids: CASSQRTGRQPQHF. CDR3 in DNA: TGCGCCAGCAGTCAACGTACGGGTCGACAGCCCCAGCATTTT.

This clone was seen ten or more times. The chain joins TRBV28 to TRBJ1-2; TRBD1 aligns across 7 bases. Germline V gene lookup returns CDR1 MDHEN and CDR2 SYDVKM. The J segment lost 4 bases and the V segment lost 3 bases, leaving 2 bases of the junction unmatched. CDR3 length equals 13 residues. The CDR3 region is CASSFDRAYGYTF. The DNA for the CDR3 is TGTGCCAGCAGTTTTGACAGGGCCTATGGCTACACCTTC.

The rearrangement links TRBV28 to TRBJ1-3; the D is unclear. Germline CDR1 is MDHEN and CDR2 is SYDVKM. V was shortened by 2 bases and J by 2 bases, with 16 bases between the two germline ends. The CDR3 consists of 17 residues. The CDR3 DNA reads TGTGCCAGCAGTTTAGCATTTAACTACCCCACTGGAAACACCATATATTTT. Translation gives CASSLAFNYPTGNTIYF.

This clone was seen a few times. CDR3 nucleotides: TGTGCCAGCAGCCTGGCGGGATCCAATGAGCAGTTCTTC. Amino acid sequence: CASSLAGSNEQFF. V usage is TRBV5-4 and J usage is TRBJ2-1, with D perhaps TRBD2 (6 bases). Germline CDR1 SGHNT, CDR2 YYREEE (reference sequence). V was clipped by 4 bases and J by 6 bases, with 11 bases between them. The CDR3 loop spans 13 amino acids.

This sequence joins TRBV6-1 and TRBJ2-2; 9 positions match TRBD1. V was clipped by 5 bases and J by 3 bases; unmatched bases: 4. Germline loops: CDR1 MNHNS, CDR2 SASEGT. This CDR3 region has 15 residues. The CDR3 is CASSLRQGDTGELFF. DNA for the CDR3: TGTGCCAGCAGTCTCCGACAGGGGGACACCGGGGAGCTGTTTTTT.

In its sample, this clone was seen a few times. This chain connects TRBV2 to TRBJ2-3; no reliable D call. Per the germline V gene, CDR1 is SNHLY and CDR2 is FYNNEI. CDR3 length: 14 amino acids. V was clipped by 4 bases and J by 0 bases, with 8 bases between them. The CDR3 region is CASSVSPSTDTQYF. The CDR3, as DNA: TGTGCCAGCAGTGTTAGTCCCAGCACAGATACGCAGTATTTT.

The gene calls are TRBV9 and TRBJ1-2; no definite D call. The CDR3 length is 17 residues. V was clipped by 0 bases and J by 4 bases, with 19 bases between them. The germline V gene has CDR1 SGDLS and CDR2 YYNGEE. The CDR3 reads CASSVGSSLELTYGYTF. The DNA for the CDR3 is TGTGCCAGCAGCGTAGGAAGTTCGTTAGAACTTACCTATGGCTACACCTTC. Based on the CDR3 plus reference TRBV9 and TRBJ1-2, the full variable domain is DSGVTQTPKHLITATGQRVTLRCSPRSGDLSVYWYQQSLDQGLQFLIQYYNGEERAKGNILERFSAQQFPDLHSELNLSSLELGDSALYFCASSVGSSLELTYGYTFGSGTRLTVV.

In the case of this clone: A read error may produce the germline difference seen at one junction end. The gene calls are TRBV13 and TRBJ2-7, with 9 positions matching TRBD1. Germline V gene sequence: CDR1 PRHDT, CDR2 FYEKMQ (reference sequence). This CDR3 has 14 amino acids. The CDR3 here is CASTRDRVGFEQYF. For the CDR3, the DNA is TGTGCCAGCACTCGGGACAGGGTAGGTTTCGAGCAGTATTTC.

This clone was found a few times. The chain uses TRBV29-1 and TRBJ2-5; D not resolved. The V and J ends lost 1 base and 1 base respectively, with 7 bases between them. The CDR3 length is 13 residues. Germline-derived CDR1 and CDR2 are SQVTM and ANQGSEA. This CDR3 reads CSVEGQVQETQYF. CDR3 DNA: TGCAGCGTTGAAGGGCAGGTCCAAGAGACCCAGTACTTC.

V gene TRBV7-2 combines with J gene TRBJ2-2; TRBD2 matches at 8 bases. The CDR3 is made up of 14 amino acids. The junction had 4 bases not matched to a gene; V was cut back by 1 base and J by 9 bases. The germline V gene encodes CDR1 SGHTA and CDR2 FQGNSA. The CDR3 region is CASSLGGLGRELFF. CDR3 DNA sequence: TGTGCCAGCAGCTTAGGGGGACTAGGCCGGGAGCTGTTTTTT.

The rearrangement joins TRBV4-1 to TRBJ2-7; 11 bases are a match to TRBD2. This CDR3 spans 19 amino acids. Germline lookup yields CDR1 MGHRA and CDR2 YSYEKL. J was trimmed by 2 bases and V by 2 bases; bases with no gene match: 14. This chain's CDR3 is CASSQRLTSGDLLPYEQYF. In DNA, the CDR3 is TGCGCCAGCAGCCAAAGACTGACTAGCGGGGACCTCCTACCCTACGAGCAGTACTTC.

For the CDR3, the DNA is TGCGCCAGCAGCGTGACCGGGACAGGGGGAGAGACCCAGTACTTC. Translation: CASSVTGTGGETQYF. The rearrangement links TRBV5-1 to TRBJ2-5, with 11 bases that match TRBD1. Germline-derived CDR1 and CDR2 are SGHRS and YFSETQ. CDR3 size: 15 residues. The trim removed 4 bases at V and 4 bases at J, leaving 6 bases unmatched.

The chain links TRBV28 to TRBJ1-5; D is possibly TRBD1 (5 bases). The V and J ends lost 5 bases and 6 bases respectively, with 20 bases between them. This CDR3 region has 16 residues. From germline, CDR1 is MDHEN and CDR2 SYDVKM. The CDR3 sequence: CASSIAGGTEVQPQHF. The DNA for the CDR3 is TGTGCCAGCAGTATCGCAGGCGGGACGGAGGTTCAGCCCCAGCATTTT.

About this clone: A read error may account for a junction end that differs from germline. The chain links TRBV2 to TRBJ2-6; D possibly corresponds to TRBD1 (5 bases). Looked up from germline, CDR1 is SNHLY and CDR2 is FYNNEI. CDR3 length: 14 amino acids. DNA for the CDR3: TGTGCCAGCAGTGGGGCTCCTGGGGCCAACGGCCTGACTTTC. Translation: CASSGAPGANGLTF.

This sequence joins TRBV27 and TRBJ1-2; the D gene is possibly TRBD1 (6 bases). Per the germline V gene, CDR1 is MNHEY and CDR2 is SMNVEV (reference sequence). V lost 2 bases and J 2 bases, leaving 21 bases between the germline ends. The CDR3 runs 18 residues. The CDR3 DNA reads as TGTGCCAGCAGTTTAAGGTCTGGACAGCTTATAACAAACTATGGCTACACCTTC. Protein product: CASSLRSGQLITNYGYTF.

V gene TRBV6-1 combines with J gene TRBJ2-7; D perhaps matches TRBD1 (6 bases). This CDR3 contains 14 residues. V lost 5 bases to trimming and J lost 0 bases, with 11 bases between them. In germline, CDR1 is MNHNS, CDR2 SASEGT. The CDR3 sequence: CASSSTGSSYEQYV. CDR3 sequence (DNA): TGTGCCAGCAGTTCCACAGGGTCCTCCTACGAGCAGTACGTC.

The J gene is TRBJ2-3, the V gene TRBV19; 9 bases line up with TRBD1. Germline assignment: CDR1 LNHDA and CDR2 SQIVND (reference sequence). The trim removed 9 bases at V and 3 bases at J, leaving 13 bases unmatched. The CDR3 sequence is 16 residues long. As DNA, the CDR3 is TGTGCCAGCAACCCCCTCACGGGGACAGGGACAGATACGCAGTATTTT. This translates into CASNPLTGTGTDTQYF.

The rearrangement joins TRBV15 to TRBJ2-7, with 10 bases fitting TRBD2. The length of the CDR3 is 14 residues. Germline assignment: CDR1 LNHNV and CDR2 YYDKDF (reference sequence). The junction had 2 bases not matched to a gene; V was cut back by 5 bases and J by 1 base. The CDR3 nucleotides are TGTGCCACCAGCGGGACTAGCGTATCCTACGAGCAGTACTTC. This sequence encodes CATSGTSVSYEQYF.

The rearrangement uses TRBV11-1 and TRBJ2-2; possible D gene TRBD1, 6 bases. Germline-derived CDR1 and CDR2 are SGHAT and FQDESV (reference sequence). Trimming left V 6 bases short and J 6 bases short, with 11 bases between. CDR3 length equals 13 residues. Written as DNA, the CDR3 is TGTGCCAGCAGTTCTGACAGGCCCGGGGAGCTGTTTTTT. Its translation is CASSSDRPGELFF.